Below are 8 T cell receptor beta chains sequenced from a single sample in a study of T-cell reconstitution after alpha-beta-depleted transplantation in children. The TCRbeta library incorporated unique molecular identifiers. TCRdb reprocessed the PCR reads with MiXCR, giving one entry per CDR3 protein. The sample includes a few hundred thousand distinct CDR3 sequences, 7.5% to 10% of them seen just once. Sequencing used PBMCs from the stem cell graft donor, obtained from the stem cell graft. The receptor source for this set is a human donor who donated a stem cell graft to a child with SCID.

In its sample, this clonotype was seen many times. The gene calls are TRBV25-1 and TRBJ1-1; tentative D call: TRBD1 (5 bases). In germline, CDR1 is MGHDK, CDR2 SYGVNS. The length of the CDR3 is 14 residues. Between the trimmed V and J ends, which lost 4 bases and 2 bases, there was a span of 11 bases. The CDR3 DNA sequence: TGTGCCAGCAGTGTTGGGGCGATCAACACTGAAGCTTTCTTT. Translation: CASSVGAINTEAFF.

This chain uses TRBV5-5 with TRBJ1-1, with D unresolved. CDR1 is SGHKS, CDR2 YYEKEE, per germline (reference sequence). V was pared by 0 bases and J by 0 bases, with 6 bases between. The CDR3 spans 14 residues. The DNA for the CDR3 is TGTGCCAGCAGCTTGGTCCCCGTGAACACTGAAGCTTTCTTT. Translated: CASSLVPVNTEAFF. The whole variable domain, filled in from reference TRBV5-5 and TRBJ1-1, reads DAGVTQSPTHLIKTRGQQVTLRCSPISGHKSVSWYQQVLGQGPQFIFQYYEKEERGRGNFPDRFSARQFPNYSSELNVNALLLGDSALYLCASSLVPVNTEAFFGQGTRLTVV.

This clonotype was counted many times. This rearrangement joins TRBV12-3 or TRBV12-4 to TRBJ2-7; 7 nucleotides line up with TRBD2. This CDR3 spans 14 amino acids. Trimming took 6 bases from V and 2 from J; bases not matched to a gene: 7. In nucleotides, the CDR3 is TGTGCCAGCAGCCGGGCTAGCGGAACCTACGAGCAGTACTTC. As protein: CASSRASGTYEQYF.

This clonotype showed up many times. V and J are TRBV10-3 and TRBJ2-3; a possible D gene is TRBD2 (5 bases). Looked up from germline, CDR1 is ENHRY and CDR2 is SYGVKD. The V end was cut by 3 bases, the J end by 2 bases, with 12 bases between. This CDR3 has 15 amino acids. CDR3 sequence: CAISESSRPTDTQYF. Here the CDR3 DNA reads TGTGCCATCAGTGAATCTAGCCGCCCCACAGATACGCAGTATTTT.

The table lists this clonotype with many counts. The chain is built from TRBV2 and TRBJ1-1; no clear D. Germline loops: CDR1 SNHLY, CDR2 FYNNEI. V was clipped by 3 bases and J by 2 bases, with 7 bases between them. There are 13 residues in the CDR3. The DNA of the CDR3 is TGTGCCAGCAGTGAGGACGGTAACACTGAAGCTTTCTTT. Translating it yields CASSEDGNTEAFF.

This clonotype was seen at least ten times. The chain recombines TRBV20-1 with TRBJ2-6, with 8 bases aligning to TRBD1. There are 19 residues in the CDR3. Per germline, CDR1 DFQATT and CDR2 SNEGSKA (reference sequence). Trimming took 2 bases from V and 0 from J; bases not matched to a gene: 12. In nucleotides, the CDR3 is TGCAGTGCTAGAAAAAATCCGGGACAGGCCTCCTCTGGGGCCAACGTCCTGACTTTC. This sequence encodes CSARKNPGQASSGANVLTF.

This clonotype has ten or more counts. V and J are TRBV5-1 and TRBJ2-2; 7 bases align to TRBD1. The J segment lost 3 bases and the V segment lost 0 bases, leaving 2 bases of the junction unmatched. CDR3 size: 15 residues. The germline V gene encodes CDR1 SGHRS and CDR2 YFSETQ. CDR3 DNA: TGCGCCAGCAGCTTGGATACAGGGGACACCGGGGAGCTGTTTTTT. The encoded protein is CASSLDTGDTGELFF. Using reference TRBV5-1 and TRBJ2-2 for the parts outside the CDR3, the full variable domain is KAGVTQTPRYLIKTRGQQVTLSCSPISGHRSVSWYQQTPGQGLQFLFEYFSETQRNKGNFPGRFSGRQFSNSRSEMNVSTLELGDSALYLCASSLDTGDTGELFFGEGSRLTVL.

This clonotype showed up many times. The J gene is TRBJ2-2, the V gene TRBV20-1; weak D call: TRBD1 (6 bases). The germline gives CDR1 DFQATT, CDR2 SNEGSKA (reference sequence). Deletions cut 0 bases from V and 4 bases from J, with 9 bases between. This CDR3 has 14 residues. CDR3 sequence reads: CSARDPGATGELFF. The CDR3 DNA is TGCAGTGCTAGAGATCCAGGGGCCACCGGGGAGCTGTTTTTT.